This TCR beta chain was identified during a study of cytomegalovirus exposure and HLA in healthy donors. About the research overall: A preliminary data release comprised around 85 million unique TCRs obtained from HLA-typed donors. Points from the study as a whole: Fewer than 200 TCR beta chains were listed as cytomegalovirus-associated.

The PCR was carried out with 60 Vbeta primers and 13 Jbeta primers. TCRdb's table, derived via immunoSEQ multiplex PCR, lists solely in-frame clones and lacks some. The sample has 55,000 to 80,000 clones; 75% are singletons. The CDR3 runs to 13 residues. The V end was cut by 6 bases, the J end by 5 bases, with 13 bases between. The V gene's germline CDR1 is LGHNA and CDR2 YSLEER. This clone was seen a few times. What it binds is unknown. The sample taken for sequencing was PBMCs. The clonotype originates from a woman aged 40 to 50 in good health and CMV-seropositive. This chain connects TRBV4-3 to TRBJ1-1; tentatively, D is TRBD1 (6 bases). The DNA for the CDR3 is TGCGCCAGCAGATCTGACAGGACTACTGAAGCTTTCTTT. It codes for CASRSDRTTEAFF.